Sequencing of this T cell receptor (beta chain) was carried out in a study of PD-1 blockade in classical Hodgkin lymphoma. Findings of the study overall: Patients who responded completely had about the same baseline diversity as newly diagnosed patients.

The table lists this clone with a count of one. Antigen unknown. Sequencing used immunoSEQ multiplex PCR; TCRdb keeps in-frame clones, though not all of them. The sample yields about 58,000 clones, 88% seen once. This CDR3 comprises 11 residues. The germline V gene encodes CDR1 MNHEY and CDR2 SVGAGI. V dropped 7 bases and J dropped 10 bases, with 14 bases sitting between them. Every patient had relapsed following autologous stem cell transplantation, and cohorts differed in brentuximab vedotin exposure. The sequence derives from a human donor with classical Hodgkin lymphoma. The sequences come from peripheral blood mononuclear cells (PBMCs), collected before the second cycle of nivolumab. The rearrangement joins TRBV6-5 to TRBJ2-7; TRBD2 is a possible D gene (7 bases). In DNA, the CDR3 is TGTGCCAGCACCCTCGGGGGGCTACAGTACTTC. Its translation is CASTLGGLQYF.